This TCR beta chain was sequenced for a study of Tregs in tolerant kidney transplant recipients. Germline V gives CDR1 MGHRA, CDR2 YSYEKL. V shed 4 bases and J shed 5 bases, with 20 bases lying between them. The CDR3 contains 16 residues. Sequenced by immunoSEQ multiplex PCR; TCRdb stores in-frame clones only, minus some. The table includes tens of thousands of clones, less than 90% detected once. This TCR was recovered from a human donor in good health. The chain recombines TRBV4-1 with TRBJ1-1, with a possible D match to TRBD1 (6 bases). Specimen: CD4+ T cells from blood. The CDR3 loop is CASSPPLQGKRTEAFF. As DNA, the CDR3 is TGCGCCAGCAGCCCCCCCTTACAGGGAAAACGGACTGAAGCTTTCTTT.